These 29 T cell receptor beta chains share one sample of origin, sequenced in a study of vaccination effects on CD4 cells after COVID-19 (dated by TCRdb to 2021 to 2024). In the ViraFEST assay, PBMC were stimulated with viral peptide pools, and TCR sequencing was then used to find antigen-specific CD4+ T cell clonotypes based on their expansion. After less than 13 days of culture, CD4+ T cells were isolated with the EasySep CD4+ T cell isolation kit. Healthy vaccine recipients had no prior SARS-CoV-2 infection, confirmed by negative nucleocapsid antibodies before and after vaccination. Library preparation was by the immunoSEQ multiplex PCR assay. This is the immuneACCESS table as TCRdb keeps it, with only in-frame sequences that have V and J called. A part of the clones is gone; compared with another copy, unresolved V genes explain less than half, and the rest is unexplained. This sample gives some 69,000 clones in total; roughly 79% of them show up just once. The top ten hold around 2.9% of the sample.

For these receptors, no antigen is known. The sequencing used CD4+ T cells from PBMCs cultured with HCoV-NL63 spike peptides, collected before COVID-19 vaccination. What this sample's cell subset or site label stands for: HCoV-NL63 spike overlapping peptide pool stimulation. These receptors came from a human donor who received a COVID-19 vaccine.

The chain combines TRBV14 with TRBJ1-5; no firm D call. Germline CDR1 reads SGHDN; CDR2 reads FVKESK. The CDR3 has 15 residues. Trimming removed 1 base at V and 2 bases at J, with 9 bases between. The chain's CDR3 is CASSQAGGRNQPQHF. CDR3 nucleotides: TGTGCCAGCAGCCAAGCGGGAGGTCGCAATCAGCCCCAGCATTTT.

This clone was seen just once. This chain uses TRBV27 with TRBJ1-5; D is perhaps TRBD1 (5 bases). V gave up 4 bases and J gave up 7 bases, with 8 bases separating them. The CDR3 is made up of 12 amino acids. Germline V gives CDR1 MNHEY, CDR2 SMNVEV (reference sequence). The CDR3 loop is CASSSRDQPQHF. The CDR3 DNA follows: TGTGCCAGCAGTTCGAGGGACCAGCCCCAGCATTTT.

This chain joins TRBV4-3 and TRBJ2-2; 8 bases map to TRBD2. The CDR3 has 16 residues. The V gene end was trimmed by 1 base and the J gene end by 5 bases; junction bases not matched to a gene: 6. Germline-derived CDR1 and CDR2 are LGHNA and YSLEER. The CDR3 DNA follows: TGCGCCAGCAGCCAAGGGATAGCGGGGCTAACCGGGGAGCTGTTTTTT. Translating it yields CASSQGIAGLTGELFF.

V usage is TRBV7-2 and J usage is TRBJ2-3, with unresolved D. The V end was cut by 1 base, the J end by 2 bases, with 10 bases between. The CDR3 contains 15 residues. Germline values: CDR1 SGHTA, CDR2 FQGNSA. CDR3 region: CASSLVVSHTDTQYF. CDR3 DNA: TGTGCCAGCAGCTTAGTGGTCAGCCACACAGATACGCAGTATTTT.

This clone was detected a few times. The chain carries TRBV11-3 and TRBJ1-1, with 9 bases fitting TRBD1. The trim removed 2 bases at V and 1 base at J, leaving 8 bases unmatched. Germline V gene sequence: CDR1 SGHNT, CDR2 YENEEA. This CDR3 is built from 17 residues. The DNA of the CDR3 is TGTGCCAGCAGCTTACCCGGGACAGGGAACAAGAACACTGAAGCTTTCTTT. It codes for CASSLPGTGNKNTEAFF.

The J gene is TRBJ2-3, the V gene TRBV7-8; tentatively, D is TRBD1 or TRBD2 (5 bases each). V was trimmed by 5 bases and J by 6 bases, leaving 18 bases between them. The CDR3 length is 15 residues. Germline V CDR1 and CDR2: SGHVS, FQNEAQ. CDR3 residues: CASSPQGSLADTQYF. The DNA for the CDR3 is TGTGCCAGCAGCCCCCAGGGTTCCCTAGCCGATACGCAGTATTTT.

The chain is built from TRBV6-2 or TRBV6-3 and TRBJ1-4, with a possible D match to TRBD1 (6 bases). The germline CDR1 and CDR2 sequences are MNHEY and SVGEGT. There are 17 residues in the CDR3. Trimming took 5 bases from V and 0 from J, leaving 16 bases between them. The CDR3 nucleotides read TGTGCCAGCAGTCACGACAGGCCCTATGCAACTAATGAAAAACTGTTTTTT. Translation gives CASSHDRPYATNEKLFF.

This clone came up a few times. This chain links TRBV10-3 with TRBJ1-2; the D is unclear. V shed 0 bases and J shed 3 bases, with 2 bases lying between them. CDR3 length equals 12 residues. Germline assignment: CDR1 ENHRY and CDR2 SYGVKD. The CDR3: CAISESDYGYTF. CDR3 DNA sequence: TGTGCCATCAGTGAGTCGGACTATGGCTACACCTTC.

This clone has only a few counts. V gene TRBV19 combines with J gene TRBJ1-2, with no clear D. The germline V gene encodes CDR1 LNHDA and CDR2 SQIVND (reference sequence). V dropped 7 bases and J dropped 1 base, with 7 bases sitting between them. This CDR3 region has 12 residues. CDR3 in DNA: TGTGCCAGTAAGGACGGTAACTATGGCTACACCTTC. This translates into CASKDGNYGYTF.

V usage is TRBV2 and J usage is TRBJ1-1; no firm D call. The CDR3 spans 11 residues. V was cut by 7 bases and J by 2 bases, with 5 bases left in between. Per the germline V gene, CDR1 is SNHLY and CDR2 is FYNNEI. The CDR3 coding sequence is TGTGCCAGCACCATAAACACTGAAGCTTTCTTT. Translation: CASTINTEAFF.

The chain employs TRBV6-6 and TRBJ1-1; D unresolved. Germline loops: CDR1 MNHNY, CDR2 SVGAGI (reference sequence). CDR3 size: 12 residues. V was trimmed by 6 bases and J by 5 bases, leaving 10 bases between them. The CDR3 protein is CASSRDMTEAFF. CDR3 DNA sequence: TGTGCCAGCAGCCGAGACATGACTGAAGCTTTCTTT.

The chain is built from TRBV2 and TRBJ1-5, with 8 bases aligning to TRBD1. The CDR3 loop spans 17 amino acids. Per germline, CDR1 SNHLY and CDR2 FYNNEI. V lost 4 bases, J lost 0 bases, and 8 bases stayed unmatched. CDR3 in amino acids: CASSVGQGLNSNQPQHF. The CDR3 DNA follows: TGTGCCAGCAGTGTCGGACAGGGTCTTAATAGCAATCAGCCCCAGCATTTT.

The chain joins TRBV28 to TRBJ1-2; unclear D gene. This CDR3 has 15 amino acids. Germline V gene sequence: CDR1 MDHEN, CDR2 SYDVKM. V was cut by 2 bases and J by 2 bases, with 12 bases left in between. The CDR3 DNA reads TGTGCCAGCAGTTTAGATACAAGACGGAACTATGGCTACACCTTC. It specifies CASSLDTRRNYGYTF.

V and J are TRBV25-1 and TRBJ1-6; tentatively, D is TRBD1 (6 bases). Germline V gene lookup returns CDR1 MGHDK and CDR2 SYGVNS. The CDR3 is 15 amino acids. V lost 1 base, J lost 9 bases, and 13 bases lay in between. As DNA, the CDR3 is TGTGCCAGCAGTGAATTAGCAGGGGATGGTTCACCCCTCCACTTT. It yields the protein CASSELAGDGSPLHF. The full variable domain, rest sourced from reference TRBV25-1 and TRBJ1-6, is EADIYQTPRYLVIGTGKKITLECSQTMGHDKMYWYQQDPGMELHLIHYSYGVNSTEKGDLSSESTVSRIRTEHFPLTLESARPSHTSQYLCASSELAGDGSPLHFGNGTRLTVT.

The chain uses TRBV5-1 and TRBJ1-1; D is perhaps TRBD1 (6 bases). This CDR3 is built from 19 residues. V lost 3 bases and J lost 1, with 25 bases in between. Germline-derived CDR1 and CDR2 are SGHRS and YFSETQ. CDR3 amino acids: CASSSAGGVMGGQNTEAFF. CDR3 DNA: TGCGCCAGCAGCTCGGCAGGAGGTGTGATGGGGGGACAGAACACTGAAGCTTTCTTT.

This sequence joins TRBV3-1 (or the pseudogene TRBV3-2) and TRBJ2-7, with TRBD1 identical over 7 bases. After removal of 4 bases from V and 1 base from J, the junction contained 4 bases not matched to a gene. The CDR3 is 14 residues long. Germline V gene lookup returns CDR1 LGHDT and CDR2 YNNKEL (reference sequence). The CDR3 region has the DNA TGTGCCAGCAGCCCCGGGACAGCATCCTACGAGCAGTACGTC. It translates to CASSPGTASYEQYV.

This clone was detected only a few times. V gene TRBV24-1 combines with J gene TRBJ1-5, with D possibly being TRBD1 (6 bases). V lost 4 bases and J 1 base, leaving 10 bases between the germline ends. Germline V gene data show CDR1 as KGHDR and CDR2 as SFDVKD. The CDR3 sequence is 15 residues long. The CDR3 here is CATSEGQWSNQPQHF. CDR3 bases: TGTGCCACCAGTGAAGGACAGTGGAGCAATCAGCCCCAGCATTTT.

The rearrangement links TRBV10-3 to TRBJ1-5; 9 positions match TRBD1. Trimming cost V 3 bases and J 1 base; bases outside gene matches: 4. This CDR3 contains 16 residues. Germline CDR1 is ENHRY and CDR2 is SYGVKD. The CDR3 nucleotides read TGTGCCATCAGTGACCCCGGGACAGGGAGCAATCAGCCCCAGCATTTT. It encodes CAISDPGTGSNQPQHF.

The chain employs TRBV15 and TRBJ1-1; D uncertain. Trimming stripped 1 base from V and 11 bases from J, with 14 bases between. The CDR3 has 13 amino acids. CDR1 is LNHNV, CDR2 YYDKDF, per germline (reference sequence). CDR3 bases: TGTGCCACCAGCAGAGCCGGGCCGCGGCGTGCTTTCTTT. This gives the protein CATSRAGPRRAFF.

This rearrangement joins TRBV18 to TRBJ2-6, with 7 bases lining up with TRBD2. Germline CDR1 KGHSH, CDR2 LQKENI. The CDR3 consists of 16 residues. V lost 2 bases to trimming and J lost 1 base; unmatched junction nucleotides: 2. CDR3 residues: CASSPSGRSGANVLTF. In nucleotides, the CDR3 is TGTGCCAGCTCACCATCCGGGAGGTCTGGGGCCAACGTCCTGACTTTC.

The J gene is TRBJ2-7, the V gene TRBV6-4; D remains ambiguous. Germline assignment: CDR1 MRHNA and CDR2 SNTAGT. The CDR3 length is 11 residues. V was shortened by 0 bases and J by 7 bases, with 4 bases between the two germline ends. The DNA of the CDR3 is TGTGCCAGCAGTGACTCGAATGAGCAGTACGTC. It yields the protein CASSDSNEQYV.

The V and J genes are TRBV19 and TRBJ2-6; TRBD2 matches 12 bases. This CDR3 spans 15 amino acids. CDR1 LNHDA and CDR2 SQIVND come from the germline V gene (reference sequence). V shed 9 bases and J 1 base; nucleotides not matched to a gene: 1. In nucleotides, the CDR3 is TGTGCCAGCGGACTAGCGGGATCTGGGGCCAACGTCCTGACTTTC. This codes for CASGLAGSGANVLTF.

The chain employs TRBV27 and TRBJ2-6, with D uncertain. The CDR3 has 16 residues. Germline V gene data show CDR1 as MNHEY and CDR2 as SMNVEV (reference sequence). V lost 5 bases and J lost 0, with 11 bases in between. The CDR3 nucleotides are TGTGCCAGCAGTAAAATTACCCCCTCTGGGGCCAACGTCCTGACTTTC. This sequence encodes CASSKITPSGANVLTF.

This rearrangement joins TRBV28 to TRBJ2-5; 8 bases are shared with TRBD2. Germline V lookup: CDR1 MDHEN, CDR2 SYDVKM. The CDR3 is 14 amino acids. V gave up 8 bases and J gave up 1 base; unmatched junction bases: 6. This CDR3 is CASAPGGTQETQYF. CDR3 DNA: TGTGCCAGCGCCCCGGGGGGGACCCAAGAGACCCAGTACTTC. The whole variable domain, remainder taken from reference TRBV28 and TRBJ2-5, is DVKVTQSSRYLVKRTGEKVFLECVQDMDHENMFWYRQDPGLGLRLIYFSYDVKMKEKGDIPEGYSVSREKKERFSLILESASTNQTSMYLCASAPGGTQETQYFGPGTRLLVL.

The chain is built from TRBV7-3 and TRBJ2-6; unclear D gene. Germline CDR1 SGHTA, CDR2 FQGTGA. CDR3 length: 17 residues. V shed 1 base and J shed 2 bases, with 12 bases lying between them. The CDR3 loop is CASSLMGSTPGANVLTF. The DNA of the CDR3 is TGTGCCAGCAGCTTAATGGGCAGTACACCTGGGGCCAACGTCCTGACTTTC.

The chain uses TRBV4-3 and TRBJ1-3; D is unclear. The germline V and J ends were trimmed by 3 bases and 4 bases, with 7 bases remaining between them. Per the germline V gene, CDR1 is LGHNA and CDR2 is YSLEER. This CDR3 has 13 residues. CDR3 loop: CASSQGRGNTIYF. The CDR3 DNA sequence: TGCGCCAGCAGCCAGGGGAGGGGAAACACCATATATTTT.

V is TRBV2 and J is TRBJ2-3, with TRBD2 identical over 7 bases. The CDR3 runs 13 residues. The V gene end was trimmed by 4 bases and the J gene end by 8 bases; junction bases not matched to a gene: 6. Germline V CDR1 and CDR2: SNHLY, FYNNEI. The CDR3 DNA reads as TGTGCCAGCAGTGGCGCACTAGCGAGTACGCAGTATTTT. Protein sequence: CASSGALASTQYF.

V is TRBV20-1 and J is TRBJ2-3; D gene ambiguous. The V end lost 3 bases, the J end lost 0 bases, and 10 bases lay between the germline ends. Looked up from germline, CDR1 is DFQATT and CDR2 is SNEGSKA (reference sequence). This CDR3 has 14 residues. CDR3 amino acids: CSASPLTSTDTQYF. CDR3 nucleotide sequence: TGCAGTGCTAGTCCATTAACTAGCACAGATACGCAGTATTTT.

The chain combines TRBV7-2 with TRBJ2-2; weak D call: TRBD1 (6 bases). Trimming took 6 bases from V and 1 from J, leaving 12 bases between them. Germline CDR1 is SGHTA and CDR2 is FQGNSA. The CDR3 runs to 15 residues. This CDR3 reads CASRQQGLNTGELFF. CDR3 DNA sequence: TGTGCCAGCAGACAACAGGGATTGAACACCGGGGAGCTGTTTTTT.